The rows below give T cell receptor beta chains drawn from one sample of a study of T cells expressing NK-cell markers. TCRdb reworked the 5' RACE reads into one entry per CDR3 protein, no DNA. In all, the sample yields some 500,000 distinct CDR3 sequences. Material: blood T cells: a sorted CD56 or NKG2C T cell subset, CD4+ or CD8+ T cells, or bulk PBMC T cells (not recorded which). The origin of the receptors is a woman between 45 and 60 years old in good health. Both conserved end residues are part of each CDR3.

CDR3aa,v_gene,j_gene,len
CASSLGHQGSFHGYTF,TRBV7-9,TRBJ1-2,16
CATSLGGNEQFF,TRBV10-3,TRBJ2-1,12
CASSSSGTASYEQYF,TRBV9,TRBJ2-7,15
CASGLSLLGGAVAGELFF,TRBV12-5,TRBJ2-2,18
CASSPLWVIRANEQFF,TRBV12-3/TRBV12-4,TRBJ2-1,16
CASSPLIAGTQYF,TRBV5-1,TRBJ2-3,13
CASGTGIETQYF,TRBV28,TRBJ2-5,12
CASSLSGTPLTDTQYF,TRBV19,TRBJ2-3,16
CASSQIPVANNEQFF,TRBV27,TRBJ2-1,15
CASSRRAARGIGELFF,TRBV11-2,TRBJ2-2,16
CASSLLAGANEQFF,TRBV5-6,TRBJ2-1,14
CASSRLATDNEQFF,TRBV19,TRBJ2-1,14
CASSPETGGVWDIQYF,TRBV2,TRBJ2-4,16